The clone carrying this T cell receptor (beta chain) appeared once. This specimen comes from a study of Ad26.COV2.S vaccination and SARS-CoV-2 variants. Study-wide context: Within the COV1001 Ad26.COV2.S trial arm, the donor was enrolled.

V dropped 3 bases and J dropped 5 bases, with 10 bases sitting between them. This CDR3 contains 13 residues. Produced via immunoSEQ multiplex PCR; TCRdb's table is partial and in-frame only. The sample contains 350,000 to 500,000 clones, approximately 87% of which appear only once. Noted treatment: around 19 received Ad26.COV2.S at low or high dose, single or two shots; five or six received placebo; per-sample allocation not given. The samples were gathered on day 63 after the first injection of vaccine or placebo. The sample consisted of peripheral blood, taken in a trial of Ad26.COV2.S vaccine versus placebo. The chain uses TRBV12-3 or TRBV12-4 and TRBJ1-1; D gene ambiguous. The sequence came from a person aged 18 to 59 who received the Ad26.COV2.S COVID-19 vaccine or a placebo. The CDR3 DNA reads TGTGCCAGCAGTTTCTGGGGTGAGACTGAAGCTTTCTTT. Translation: CASSFWGETEAFF.